The 19 T cell receptor beta chains presented below share a single source sample, sequenced in a study of cytomegalovirus exposure and HLA in healthy donors. The PCR employed 60 Vbeta primers together with 13 Jbeta primers. Method: immunoSEQ multiplex PCR; TCRdb's copy keeps in-frame clones and lacks some. The sample carries approximately 160,000 clones, about 80% recorded once. The sample comprised PBMCs. The receptors here all came from a woman aged 45-65 years in good health and CMV-seropositive.

This chain uses TRBV6-6 with TRBJ1-5; perhaps TRBD1 as D (5 bases). CDR3 length equals 13 residues. From germline, CDR1 is MNHNY and CDR2 SVGAGI (reference sequence). V was trimmed by 5 bases and J by 9 bases, leaving 14 bases between them. Written as DNA, the CDR3 is TGTGCCAGCAGTGACCGAACCCAGGGGCCCCAGCATTTT. This sequence encodes CASSDRTQGPQHF.

The chain carries TRBV19 and TRBJ1-1; TRBD1 matches 9 bases. Germline V gene sequence: CDR1 LNHDA, CDR2 SQIVND (reference sequence). The V segment lost 4 bases and the J segment 3 bases; nucleotides outside the gene matches: 6. The CDR3 loop spans 15 amino acids. This CDR3 is CASSTNRGPYTEAFF. CDR3 in DNA: TGTGCCAGTAGTACAAACAGGGGGCCGTACACTGAAGCTTTCTTT.

CDR3 region: CASSATRTSGGVQFF. The CDR3 DNA is TGTGCCAGCAGCGCTACTAGGACTAGCGGGGGGGTGCAGTTCTTC. The chain uses TRBV9 and TRBJ2-1, with TRBD2 matching over 15 bases. Germline loops: CDR1 SGDLS, CDR2 YYNGEE. The CDR3 consists of 15 residues. Germline trimming cut 3 bases from V and 12 bases from J; bases unmatched to any gene: 7.

This sequence joins TRBV28 and TRBJ2-5; 10 nucleotides agree with TRBD2. Trimming at V came to 3 bases and at J to 6 bases, leaving 4 bases not matched to a gene. Germline CDR1 is MDHEN and CDR2 is SYDVKM. The CDR3 totals 14 residues. The DNA for the CDR3 is TGTGCCAGCAGTTTGGCTAGCGGGAGACAGACCCAGTACTTC. Translation gives CASSLASGRQTQYF.

The rearrangement uses TRBV28 and TRBJ2-1; D ambiguous. V lost 2 bases to trimming and J lost 0 bases, with 5 bases between them. CDR1 and CDR2 (germline): MDHEN, SYDVKM. This CDR3 is 14 amino acids long. The CDR3 here is CASSLADSYNEQFF. For the CDR3, the DNA is TGTGCCAGCAGTTTAGCGGACTCCTACAATGAGCAGTTCTTC.

This clone has only one observation. The chain links TRBV7-2 to TRBJ2-5; 7 bases map to TRBD2. With the DNA end fitting TRBJ2-7 better, the J assignment may be wrong. This CDR3 has 16 amino acids. The V gene's germline CDR1 is SGHTA and CDR2 FQGNSA. Here the CDR3 DNA reads TGTGCCAGCAGCCCCCAGTGGGGGGGTAAGGTCTCCGAGCAGTACTTC. Amino acids: CASSPQWGGKVSEQYF.

The chain combines TRBV10-3 with TRBJ2-7; D is undetermined. V shed 4 bases and J shed 6 bases, with 10 bases lying between them. The CDR3 contains 12 residues. Germline V gives CDR1 ENHRY, CDR2 SYGVKD. The CDR3 sequence is CAISGGVPEQYF. The CDR3 nucleotides are TGTGCCATCAGTGGAGGCGTCCCCGAGCAGTACTTC.

The V gene is TRBV11-2, the J gene TRBJ2-2; D is unresolved. The CDR3 loop spans 14 amino acids. Germline values: CDR1 SGHAT, CDR2 FQNNGV. V lost 4 bases and J lost 7, with 13 bases in between. CDR3 in DNA: TGTGCCAGCAGCTCCAATGCACGCGTCGGGGAGCTGTTTTTT. Translation: CASSSNARVGELFF.

About this clone itself: Since the CDR3 does not end with the conserved phenylalanine or tryptophan, this likely comes from a read error. The chain links TRBV18 to TRBJ1-3; 7 nucleotides match TRBD1. Trimming cost V 3 bases and J 0 bases; bases outside gene matches: 8. The CDR3 extends over 17 amino acids. CDR1 is KGHSH and CDR2 is LQKENI in the germline V gene. CDR3 region: CASSPLGQINSGNTIYL. CDR3 coding DNA: TGTGCCAGCTCACCCTTGGGACAGATTAACTCTGGAAACACCATATATCTT.

The chain is built from TRBV4-2 and TRBJ2-2; a weak D match, TRBD1 (5 bases). Trimming left V 3 bases short and J 2 bases short, with 10 bases between. The CDR3 contains 15 residues. Germline V lookup: CDR1 LGHNA, CDR2 YNFKEQ. CDR3 in amino acids: CASSHEDTNTGELFF. CDR3 nucleotides: TGTGCCAGCAGCCACGAGGACACAAACACCGGGGAGCTGTTTTTT.

The chain recombines TRBV7-9 with TRBJ2-3, with D hard to call. The CDR3 has 15 residues. V gave up 5 bases and J gave up 10 bases, with 22 bases separating them. Germline lookup yields CDR1 SEHNR and CDR2 FQNEAQ (reference sequence). CDR3 region: CASSPILDSPDPQYF. The CDR3 DNA reads TGTGCCAGCAGCCCTATTCTCGATAGCCCTGATCCGCAGTATTTT.

This chain uses TRBV7-2 with TRBJ2-2, with TRBD2 matching 10 bases. The junction had 8 bases not matched to a gene; V was cut back by 6 bases and J by 7 bases. The CDR3 has 15 residues. Germline CDR1 is SGHTA and CDR2 is FQGNSA. CDR3: CASRRGSGGVGELFF. DNA for the CDR3: TGTGCCAGCAGGCGCGGGAGCGGGGGGGTCGGGGAGCTGTTTTTT.

This clone was observed once. The rearrangement links TRBV12-5 to TRBJ2-1; 9 bases line up with TRBD1. This CDR3 is 15 amino acids long. Germline CDR1 reads LGHNT; CDR2 reads FRNRAP. The J segment lost 8 bases and the V segment lost 4 bases, leaving 9 bases of the junction unmatched. CDR3 sequence: CASGSPGTGIDEQFF. The CDR3 DNA reads as TGTGCTAGTGGTTCCCCCGGGACAGGGATAGATGAGCAGTTCTTC.

The chain uses TRBV7-9 and TRBJ1-5; D might be TRBD1 (6 bases). The CDR3 is 14 residues long. CDR1 and CDR2 from the germline V gene are SEHNR and FQNEAQ (reference sequence). Trimming took 6 bases from V and 6 from J, leaving 15 bases between them. In DNA form, the CDR3 reads TGTGCCAGCAGTCGGGGGGGGGCGGGTCAGCCCCAGCATTTT. Translating gives CASSRGGAGQPQHF.

The chain joins TRBV7-2 to TRBJ2-2; a possible D gene is TRBD1 (6 bases). This CDR3 is built from 14 residues. Per germline, CDR1 SGHTA and CDR2 FQGNSA. V lost 3 bases and J 4 bases, leaving 9 bases between the germline ends. The CDR3 bases are TGTGCCAGCAGCTTTAGGGGGTCCACCGGGGAGCTGTTTTTT. This translates into CASSFRGSTGELFF.

Only a few counts were recorded for this clone. The chain has TRBV7-9 and TRBJ1-1, with 7 bases identical to TRBD1. V trimming: 5 bases; J trimming: 1 base; junction bases outside the gene matches: 1. The germline gives CDR1 SEHNR, CDR2 FQNEAQ (reference sequence). This CDR3 region has 13 residues. CDR3 nucleotides: TGTGCCAGCAGCAGGACAGGGAACACTGAAGCTTTCTTT. The encoded protein is CASSRTGNTEAFF.

Note on this clone: At one end, the junction sequence differs from germline, possibly due to a read error. This chain uses TRBV11-2 with TRBJ2-7; D call uncertain. The CDR3 covers 11 residues. Germline V gene sequence: CDR1 SGHAT, CDR2 FQNNGV. CDR3: CASSSEYGQYF. DNA of the CDR3: TGTGCCAGCAGCTCAGAATACGGGCAGTACTTC.

The V and J genes are TRBV19 and TRBJ1-1; 10 bases line up with TRBD1. Trimming at V came to 6 bases and at J to 9 bases, leaving 10 bases not matched to a gene. Germline CDR1 is LNHDA and CDR2 is SQIVND (reference sequence). The CDR3 runs to 14 residues. As DNA, the CDR3 is TGTGCCAGTAGCCGATCCGGGACAGGGGTCCAAGCTTTCTTT. It translates to CASSRSGTGVQAFF.

This clone has more than one count but fewer than ten. The V and J genes are TRBV20-1 and TRBJ1-1; D unresolved. Germline V lookup: CDR1 DFQATT, CDR2 SNEGSKA (reference sequence). V lost 4 bases and J lost 5, with 8 bases in between. The CDR3 extends over 11 amino acids. CDR3 sequence: CSAIIRTEAFF. In DNA, the CDR3 is TGCAGTGCTATAATCAGAACTGAAGCTTTCTTT.